This record concerns one T cell receptor beta chain sequence. In the original analysis: Reference gene primer amplification in the assay estimated nucleated cell counts. This table comes from immunoSEQ multiplex PCR, and its TCRdb copy is limited to in-frame clones, with some not included. V, J and clone size are those of that table, while D and trimming were read from the DNA. The table lists approximately 99,000 clones, about 86% of them singletons. Germline assignment: CDR1 GTSNPN and CDR2 SVGIG (reference sequence). The V and J ends lost 3 bases and 2 bases, in that order; junction bases with no gene match: 6. CDR3 length: 15 amino acids. The data originate from a study of blood T cell repertoires in COVID-19. Study as a whole: Specimens from acute and convalescent COVID-19 originated in the United States, Italy and Spain.

Sequenced input: peripheral blood. The chain joins TRBV30 to TRBJ2-2, with TRBD2 identical over 7 bases. This TCR was recovered from a woman aged 60 to 75 in a cohort sampled during active or convalescent COVID-19. The CDR3 DNA reads TGTGCCTGGAGATTGGGGGGGAGTAACACCGGGGAGCTGTTTTTT. This codes for CAWRLGGSNTGELFF.